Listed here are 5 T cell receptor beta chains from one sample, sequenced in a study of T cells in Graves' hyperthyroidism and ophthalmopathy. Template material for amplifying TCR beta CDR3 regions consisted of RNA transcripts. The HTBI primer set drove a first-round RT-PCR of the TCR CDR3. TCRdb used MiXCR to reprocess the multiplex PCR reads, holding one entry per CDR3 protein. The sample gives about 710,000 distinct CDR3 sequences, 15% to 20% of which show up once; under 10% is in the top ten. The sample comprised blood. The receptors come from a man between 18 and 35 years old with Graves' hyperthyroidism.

CDR3 region: CASSRFPGQNNSPLHF. Written as DNA, the CDR3 is TGTGCCAGCAGCCGTTTTCCGGGACAGAATAATTCACCCCTCCACTTT. This sequence joins TRBV11-2 and TRBJ1-6, with TRBD1 identical over 7 bases. Looked up from germline, CDR1 is SGHAT and CDR2 is FQNNGV. V lost 5 bases, J lost 5 bases, and 9 bases stayed unmatched. The length of the CDR3 is 16 residues.

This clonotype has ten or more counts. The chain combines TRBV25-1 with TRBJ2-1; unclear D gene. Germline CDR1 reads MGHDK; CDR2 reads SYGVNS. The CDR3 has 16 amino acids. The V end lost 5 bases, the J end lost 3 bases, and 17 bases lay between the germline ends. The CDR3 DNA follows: TGTGCCAGCAGTCCAACGGCCGGGTTGAACTACAATGAGCAGTTCTTC. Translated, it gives CASSPTAGLNYNEQFF.

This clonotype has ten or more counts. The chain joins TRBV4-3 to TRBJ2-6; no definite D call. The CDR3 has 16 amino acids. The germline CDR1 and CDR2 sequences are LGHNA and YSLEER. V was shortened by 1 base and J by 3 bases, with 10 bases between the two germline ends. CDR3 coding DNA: TGCGCCAGCAGCCAAGGGGTAGGGTTTGGGGCCAACGTCCTGACTTTC. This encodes CASSQGVGFGANVLTF.

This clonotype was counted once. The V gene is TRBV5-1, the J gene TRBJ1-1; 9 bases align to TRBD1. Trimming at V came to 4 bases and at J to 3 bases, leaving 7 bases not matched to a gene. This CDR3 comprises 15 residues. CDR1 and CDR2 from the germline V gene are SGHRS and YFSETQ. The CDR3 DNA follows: TGCGCCAGCAGCCTTGGGACAGGGAAAGACACTGAAGCTTTCTTT. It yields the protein CASSLGTGKDTEAFF.

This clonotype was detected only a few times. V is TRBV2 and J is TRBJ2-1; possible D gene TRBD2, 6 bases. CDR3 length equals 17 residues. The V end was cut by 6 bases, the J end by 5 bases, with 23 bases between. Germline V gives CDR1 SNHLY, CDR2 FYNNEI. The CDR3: CASSGPGDSGGDNEQFF. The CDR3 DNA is TGTGCCAGCAGCGGCCCCGGCGATAGCGGAGGGGACAATGAGCAGTTCTTC.